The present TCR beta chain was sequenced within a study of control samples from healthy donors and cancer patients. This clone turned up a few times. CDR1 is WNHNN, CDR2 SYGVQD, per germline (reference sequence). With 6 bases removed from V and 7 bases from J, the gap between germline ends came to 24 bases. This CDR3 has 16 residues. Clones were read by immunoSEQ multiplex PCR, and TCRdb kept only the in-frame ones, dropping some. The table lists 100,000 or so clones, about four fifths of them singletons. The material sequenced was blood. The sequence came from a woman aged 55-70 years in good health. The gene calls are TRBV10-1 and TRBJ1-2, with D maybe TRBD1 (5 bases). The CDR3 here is CASRPDKVPNYGGYTF. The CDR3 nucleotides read TGCGCCAGCAGGCCGGACAAGGTCCCCAACTATGGTGGCTACACCTTC.